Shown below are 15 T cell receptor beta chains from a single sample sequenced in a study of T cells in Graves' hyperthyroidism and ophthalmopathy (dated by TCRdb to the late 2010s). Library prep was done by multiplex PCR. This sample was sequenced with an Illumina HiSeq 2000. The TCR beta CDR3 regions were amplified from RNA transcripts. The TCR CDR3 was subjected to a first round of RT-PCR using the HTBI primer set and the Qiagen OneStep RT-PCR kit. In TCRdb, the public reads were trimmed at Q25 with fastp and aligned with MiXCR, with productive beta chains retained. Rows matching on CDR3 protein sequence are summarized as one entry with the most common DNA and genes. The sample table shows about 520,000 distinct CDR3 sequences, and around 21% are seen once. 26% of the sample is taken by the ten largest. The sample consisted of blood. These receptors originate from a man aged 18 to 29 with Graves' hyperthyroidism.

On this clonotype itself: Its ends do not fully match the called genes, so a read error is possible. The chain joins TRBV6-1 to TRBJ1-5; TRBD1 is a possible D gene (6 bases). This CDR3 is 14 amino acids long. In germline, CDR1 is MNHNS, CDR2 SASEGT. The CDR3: CASCEGGINQPQHF. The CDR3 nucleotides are TGTGCCAGCTGTGAAGGGGGGATCAATCAGCCCCAGCATTTT.

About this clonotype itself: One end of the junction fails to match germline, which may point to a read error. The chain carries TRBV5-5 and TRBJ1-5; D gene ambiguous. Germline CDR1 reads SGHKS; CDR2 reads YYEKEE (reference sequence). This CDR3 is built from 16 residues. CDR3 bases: TGTGCCAGCAGCTTGATCGCCGGAGTAAGCTATCAGCCTCAGCATTTT. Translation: CASSLIAGVSYQPQHF.

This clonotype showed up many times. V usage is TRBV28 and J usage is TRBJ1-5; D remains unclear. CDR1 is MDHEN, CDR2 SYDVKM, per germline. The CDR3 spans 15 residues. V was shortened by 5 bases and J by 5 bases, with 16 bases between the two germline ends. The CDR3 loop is CASSTPAGDDQPQHF. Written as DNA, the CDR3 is TGTGCCAGCAGTACCCCTGCGGGCGACGATCAGCCCCAGCATTTT.

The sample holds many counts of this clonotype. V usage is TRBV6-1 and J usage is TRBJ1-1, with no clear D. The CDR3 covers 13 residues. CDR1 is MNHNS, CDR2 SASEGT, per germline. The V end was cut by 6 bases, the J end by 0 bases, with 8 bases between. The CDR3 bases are TGTGCCAGCAGACAGATTATGAACACTGAAGCTTTCTTT. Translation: CASRQIMNTEAFF.

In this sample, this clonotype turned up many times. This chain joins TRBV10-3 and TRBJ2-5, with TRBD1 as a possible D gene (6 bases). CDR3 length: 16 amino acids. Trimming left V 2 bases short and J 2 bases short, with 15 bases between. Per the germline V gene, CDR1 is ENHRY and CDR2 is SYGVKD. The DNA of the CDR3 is TGTGCCATCAGTGAGATGTGGGACACCCGACAAGAGACCCAGTACTTC. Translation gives CAISEMWDTRQETQYF.

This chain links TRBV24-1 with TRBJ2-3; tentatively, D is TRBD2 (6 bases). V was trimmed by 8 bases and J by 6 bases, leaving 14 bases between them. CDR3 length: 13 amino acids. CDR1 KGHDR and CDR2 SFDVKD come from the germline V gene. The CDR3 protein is CATNRDSTDTQYF. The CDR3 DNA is TGTGCCACCAACCGGGACTCGACCGATACGCAGTATTTT.

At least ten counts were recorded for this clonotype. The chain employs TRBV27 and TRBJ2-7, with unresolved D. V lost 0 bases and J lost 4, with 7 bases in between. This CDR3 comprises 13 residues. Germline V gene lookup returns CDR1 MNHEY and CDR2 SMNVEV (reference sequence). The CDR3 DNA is TGTGCCAGCAGTTTATCGGCCCGGTACGAGCAGTACTTC. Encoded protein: CASSLSARYEQYF.

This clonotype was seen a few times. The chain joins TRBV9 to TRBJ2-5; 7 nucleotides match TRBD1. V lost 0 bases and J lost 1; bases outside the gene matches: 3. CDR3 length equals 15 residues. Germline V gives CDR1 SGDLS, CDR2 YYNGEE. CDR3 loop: CASSVGPGGQETQYF. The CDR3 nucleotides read TGTGCCAGCAGCGTAGGGCCAGGGGGCCAAGAGACCCAGTACTTC.

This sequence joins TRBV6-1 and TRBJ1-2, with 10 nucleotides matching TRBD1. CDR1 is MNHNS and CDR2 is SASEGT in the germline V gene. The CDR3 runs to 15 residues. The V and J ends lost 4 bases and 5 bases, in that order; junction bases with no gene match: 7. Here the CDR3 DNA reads TGTGCCAGCAGTGTCCCCGGGACAGGGGATTATGGCTACACCTTC. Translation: CASSVPGTGDYGYTF.

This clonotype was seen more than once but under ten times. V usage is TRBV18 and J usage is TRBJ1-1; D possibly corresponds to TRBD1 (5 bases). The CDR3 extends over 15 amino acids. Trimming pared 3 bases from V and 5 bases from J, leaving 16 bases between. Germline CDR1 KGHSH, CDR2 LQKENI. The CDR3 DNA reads TGTGCCAGCTCACCGGGGGGTTCAAAGGGGACTGAAGCTTTCTTT. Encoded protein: CASSPGGSKGTEAFF.

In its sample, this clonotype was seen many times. CDR3 amino acids: CSAPMAGQGSYGYTF. The CDR3 region has the DNA TGCAGTGCACCTATGGCTGGACAGGGGTCCTATGGCTACACCTTC. This chain uses TRBV20-1 with TRBJ1-2; 9 nucleotides align to TRBD1. CDR1 is DFQATT, CDR2 SNEGSKA, per germline (reference sequence). The CDR3 loop spans 15 amino acids. Losses at the gene ends were 6 bases for V and 4 bases for J; bases not matched to a gene: 12.

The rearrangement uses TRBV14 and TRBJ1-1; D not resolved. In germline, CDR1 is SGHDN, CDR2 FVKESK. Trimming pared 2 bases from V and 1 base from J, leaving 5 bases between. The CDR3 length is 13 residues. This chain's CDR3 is CASSQYRNTEAFF. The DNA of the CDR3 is TGTGCCAGCAGCCAATATAGGAACACTGAAGCTTTCTTT.

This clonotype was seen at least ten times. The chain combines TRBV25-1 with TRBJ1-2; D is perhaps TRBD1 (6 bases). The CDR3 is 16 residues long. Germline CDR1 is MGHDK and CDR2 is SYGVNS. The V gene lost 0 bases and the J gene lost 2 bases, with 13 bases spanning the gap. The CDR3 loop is CASSEYLAGDNYGYTF. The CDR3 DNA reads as TGTGCCAGCAGTGAATATTTGGCAGGGGACAACTATGGCTACACCTTC.

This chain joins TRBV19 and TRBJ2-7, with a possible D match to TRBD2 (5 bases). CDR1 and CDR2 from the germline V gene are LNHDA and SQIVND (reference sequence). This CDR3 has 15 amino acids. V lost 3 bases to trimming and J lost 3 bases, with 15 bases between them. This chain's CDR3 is CASSIHGGRDYEQYF. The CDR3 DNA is TGTGCCAGTAGTATCCACGGAGGTCGGGACTACGAGCAGTACTTC.

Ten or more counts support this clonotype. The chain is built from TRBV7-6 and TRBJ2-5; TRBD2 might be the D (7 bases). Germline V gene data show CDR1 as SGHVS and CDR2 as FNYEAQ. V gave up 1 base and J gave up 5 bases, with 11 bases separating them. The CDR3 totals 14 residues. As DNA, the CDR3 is TGTGCCAGCAGCTTAGTAGGGGGAGGGGAGACCCAGTACTTC. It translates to CASSLVGGGETQYF.